This T cell receptor (beta chain) originates from a study of cytomegalovirus exposure and HLA in healthy donors (TCRdb year 2017). Study-wide context: An earlier analysis of about 530 of the donors reported approximately 280 Gb of sequence data and 117 million unique TCR beta sequences obtained from about 179 million T cells. An early release covering roughly 640 HLA-typed donors comprised 250 to 350 gigabases of sequencing data and approximately 85 million unique TCR sequences. Of the roughly 390 genotyped donors, about 84% fell in the genetic ancestry cluster associated with self-reported Caucasian donors. The study aimed to test whether cataloging public T cell receptors could reveal signatures of past pathogen exposure. The study used immunosequencing to profile the T cell repertoires of approximately 630 subjects and linked those repertoires to cytomegalovirus serostatus. Besides the first cohort of 666 subjects, a separate validation cohort made up of 120 different subjects was used. High-throughput TCR immunosequencing, statistical association of individual TCRs with disease status, and machine learning were combined to predict cytomegalovirus infection status. A later analysis re-examined previously published TCR beta repertoires from roughly 650 donors and added high-resolution HLA genotyping to investigate patterns of TCR occurrence. Rather than using new phenotypic data, the later analysis identified candidate immune exposures from TCR beta sequences and from how often those sequences occurred across donors. An earlier analysis of more than 450 of the donors used high-throughput TCR beta sequencing to judge whether each TCR beta V gene segment behaved as functional or pseudogenic. Donor age, sex, ethnicity and CMV serostatus were collected together with the repertoire data. Genome-wide SNP genotypes for about three fifths of the roughly 670 donors were used in a later genetic analysis, which treated that subset as a discovery cohort. All discovery cohort repertoires had been generated using a single sequencing platform. Both class I and class II loci were covered by HLA typing, at four-digit resolution. Typing coverage differed by locus: A, B, C, DRB1 and DQB1 were typed in roughly 620-630 donors, DQA1 in about 560, DPA1 in approximately 610, and DPB1 in roughly 470. Five DR-DQ haplotypes were treated as single units for association and clustering because of strong linkage in the cohort. Among 300 to 500 genotyped donors of the cohort, an average of about 240,000 unique TCR beta nucleotide sequences was sequenced per donor, of which 15% to 20% were non-productive.

The study at large found these results: A further reported finding was that TCR beta sequences accurately predicted the HLA-A and HLA-B alleles for most subjects in the first cohort. Because HLA typing was unavailable for some donors at each locus, only the typed subset was used in association tests. Most TCR sequences were observed very rarely across donors, whereas some public TCRs were present in many individuals. According to a later analysis, parvovirus B19, influenza, CMV and Epstein-Barr virus appeared linked to several top co-occurrence clusters. The presence/absence analyses assumed that sequencing depth was roughly uniform across donors, and that assumption may not be true. The sequencing pipeline was judged likely to have produced a cluster of highly shared sequence variants as a technical artifact. A later analysis found that most CMV-associated TCR beta chains appeared HLA-restricted, with HLA associations seemingly driven largely by CMV exposure. Broadly in line with IMGT annotations, most TCR beta V segments showed up in productive rearrangements about 87% or about 30% of the time in an earlier analysis of approximately 640 of the donors. In vitro tests confirmed that a few of the cytomegalovirus-associated TCR beta chains recognize cytomegalovirus antigens. Immune exposure information for the cohort was limited to CMV serostatus. Specific HLA alleles were associated with roughly 16,000 TCR beta sequences at a false discovery rate of 0.05 in a later analysis. In a later analysis, the rate of TCR association differed among HLA loci, with DRB1 alleles having the most associated TCRs and HLA-C alleles having the fewest. In a later analysis, HLA-associated TCR beta chains showed more clonal expansion and lower generation probabilities than non-associated chains that were equally common. According to the authors, the approach could potentially be generalized to other disease states and immunological phenotypes. Linkage disequilibrium might explain the correlated functional status among segregating V segments, but an unknown experimental factor could not be excluded. Only TCR beta chains were sequenced in this cohort, and the absence of alpha or paired-chain data limited detectable features. In the study, some 160 TCR beta chains were listed as associated with cytomegalovirus. In both the original and validation cohorts, the classifier was reported to diagnose cytomegalovirus status with high specificity and sensitivity. Compared with the 666-donor mean, donors in an Asian-associated ancestry cluster had fewer N-insertions in productive TCRs, according to a later genetic analysis. Because counts were too low, 15 to 20 rarely observed V segments, including chromosome 9 orphons, were excluded from the earlier analysis of roughly 580 of the donors. When HLA alleles, especially DR and DQ, strongly co-occurred, TCR associations were difficult to assign to individual alleles. A later genetic analysis associated a missense DCLRE1C variant with V-gene and J-gene trimming of TCR beta chains, and an independent cohort replicated the association.

This clone was detected only a few times. Which antigen it targets is not known. It has no much larger one-base neighbor in the sample; base qualities were not kept. To prepare the library, the immunoSEQ multiplex PCR assay was applied. The multiplex PCR relied on a mix of 60 forward primers for TCR Vbeta segments and 13 reverse primers for TCR Jbeta segments. The CDR3 region of rearranged TCR beta genes was amplified from genomic DNA with a multiplex PCR assay. The amplified TCR beta libraries were sequenced on the Illumina HiSeq System as 87-base-pair reads. Per the authors' processing: A later analysis tallied around 82 million unique TCR beta chains across the 666 repertoires, and around 12 million of those chains were shared by two or more donors. Raw reads were error-corrected and collapsed into unique sequences by a nearest-neighbor algorithm in which closely related sequences were merged to remove PCR and sequencing errors. CDR3 sequences were aligned to IMGT reference sequences to assign V, D and J gene segments. For a sequence to be retained, a match of at least six nucleotides was required to both a V gene segment and a J gene segment. Rearrangements were classified as productive when the CDR3 lacked stop codons and remained in frame with V and J, and all other rearrangements were classified as non-productive. Following IMGT convention, CDR3 was defined as the stretch from the second conserved V-encoded cysteine to the conserved J-encoded phenylalanine. The earlier analysis of a few hundred of the donors excluded any sequence lacking an unambiguous match to a single V gene segment. An earlier analysis of 587 of the donors called V segments functional above 56.7% productive rearrangements and segregating when the between-donor standard deviation exceeded 5%. To diagnose cytomegalovirus status from the catalog of TCR beta chain sequences, a statistical classification framework was built. In a later analysis, V and J genes were assigned by comparing TCR nucleotide sequences against IMGT/GENE-DB human TR gene sequences. Using the TCRdist pipeline, a later analysis assigned CDR3 sequences along with most-parsimonious VDJ recombination scenarios. In a later analysis, each TCR beta chain was defined by its CDR3 amino acid sequence together with its V-gene family, and reads lacking a unique V-gene family were excluded. A later analysis removed 592 highly shared, low-generation-probability nucleotide sequences to deal with suspected cross-contamination and a sequencing artifact. In a later analysis, a clonal expansion index was calculated for each public chain from normalized within-repertoire ranks of inferred template counts. A later analysis computed generation probabilities with a VDJ recombination model fitted to out-of-frame rearrangements, and checked the results against IGoR. In a later analysis, TCR-TCR, TCR-HLA and TCR-CMV co-occurrence was scored with hypergeometric tests, and a repertoire-size bias correction was applied to TCR pairs. False discovery rates were estimated in a later analysis by permuting HLA or CMV assignments 20 times. In a later analysis, co-occurring TCRs were grouped using DBSCAN, with TCRdist sequence similarity added in when clustering inside HLA-allele-positive subsets. Repertoires with fewer than 30,000 or more than 120,000 public chains, plus five repertoires with anomalous nucleotide sharing, were excluded from co-occurrence clustering. The source is immuneACCESS, and TCRdb retained only in-frame sequences with V and J called. Part of the clones is not carried over; for the studies checked, unresolved V genes explain less than half of this, and the remainder is unexplained. V and J calls and clone size come straight from that table; D and trimming were deduced from the DNA. This sample lists 120,000 to 150,000 clones; approximately 79% were detected once. The ten largest clonotypes hold 2.5% to 3.5% of the sample.

The cohort was made up of approximately 670 healthy bone marrow donors. Cohort members were all nominally healthy when sampled, although unrecorded immune exposures were likely present. The donor tested CMV seronegative and was one of the 352 seronegative cohort members. A peripheral blood sample was collected from each donor, and TCR beta sequencing was performed on peripheral blood mononuclear cells. Genomic DNA extraction from the blood cell samples was performed with the Qiagen DNeasy Blood Extraction Kit. This receptor was obtained from a woman younger than 45 in good health and CMV-seronegative. The specimen sequenced was PBMCs.

The DNA reads TGTGCCAGCAGTTGGACAGGGATGAACACTGAAGCTTTCTTT. This yields the protein CASSWTGMNTEAFF. The chain is made from TRBV27 and TRBJ1-1, with TRBD1 matching 8 junction bases. Unmatched junction bases come to 1, with V trimmed by 4 bases and J by 0 bases. Taken from cysteine to phenylalanine, the CDR3 has 14 residues. The retained sequence is limited to the CDR3, 42 bases, with the frame set at the first base. Looking up the germline V gene (reference sequence) yields CDR1 MNHEY and CDR2 SMNVEV.